The 3 T cell receptor beta chains in this list originate from one sample, sequenced in a study of shared clonotypes between healthy human individuals. The data were produced by immunoSEQ multiplex PCR, yet TCRdb's version contains in-frame clones alone and is incomplete. Here the sample spans about 470,000 clones, around 75% being singletons. What was sequenced was PBMCs. These TCRs come from a middle-aged woman in good health. Some clones in this sample may be carry-over from other donors' samples.

Remarks on this clone: Other DNA sequences in the same sample also yield this CDR3. This sequence joins TRBV5-1 and TRBJ2-3, with a possible D match to TRBD1 (7 bases). From germline, CDR1 is SGHRS and CDR2 YFSETQ. The CDR3 runs 14 residues. Trimming pared 0 bases from V and 5 bases from J, leaving 10 bases between. For the CDR3, the DNA is TGCGCCAGCAGCTTGGGTCAGGGGGGAGATACGCAGTATTTT. Its protein is CASSLGQGGDTQYF.

Of note for this clone: A single base separates this from a much larger clone, so it may be a read error. This CDR3 is also generated by other DNA sequences in the sample. The chain has TRBV6-4 and TRBJ2-3; D could derive from TRBD1 or TRBD2 (5 bases each). CDR1 MRHNA and CDR2 SNTAGT come from the germline V gene. V shed 0 bases and J shed 2 bases, with 6 bases lying between them. The CDR3 length is 14 residues. In DNA form, the CDR3 reads TGTGCCAGCAGTGACTCGGGGGACACAGATACGCAGTATTTT. This codes for CASSDSGDTDTQYF.

The rearrangement joins TRBV7-6 to TRBJ1-1; no definite D call. Trimming removed 2 bases at V and 1 base at J, with 5 bases between. The CDR3 consists of 13 residues. Germline V gene data show CDR1 as SGHVS and CDR2 as FNYEAQ. As DNA, the CDR3 is TGTGCCAGCAGCTTAAGTAGGAACACTGAAGCTTTCTTT. Amino acids: CASSLSRNTEAFF.